The 19 T cell receptor beta chains below all came from one sample that was sequenced in a study of T cell repertoires in cytomegalovirus infection. TCRdb re-analysed the reads in MiXCR, keeping a single row per CDR3 protein. The sample consists of some 920,000 distinct CDR3 sequences, approximately 32% of them appearing once. Their antigens are not known. Sequenced material: cultured CD8+ T cells from PBMCs, taken from culture after CMV antigen stimulation. These receptors originate from a human donor in good health (CMV status not recorded). Some clones in this sample may be carry-over from other donors' samples.

This clonotype was seen a handful of times. The chain has TRBV6-8 and TRBJ2-2, with D unclear. In germline, CDR1 is MNHGY, CDR2 SAAAGT. The CDR3 has 11 residues. V was shortened by 5 bases and J by 6 bases, with 4 bases between the two germline ends. CDR3 sequence (DNA): TGTGCCAGCAGTACCCCCGGGGAGCTGTTTTTT. Translation: CASSTPGELFF.

V usage is TRBV7-8 and J usage is TRBJ2-5; 11 bases match TRBD2. Germline V gene lookup returns CDR1 SGHVS and CDR2 FQNEAQ. J lost 2 bases, V lost 5 bases, and 13 bases had no gene match. CDR3 length: 18 residues. CDR3 sequence reads: CASSPKASGGWGQETQYF. The CDR3 DNA is TGTGCCAGCAGCCCGAAAGCTAGCGGGGGGTGGGGACAAGAGACCCAGTACTTC.

The V gene is TRBV2, the J gene TRBJ2-3; the D gene is possibly TRBD2 (6 bases). Trimming removed 7 bases at V and 5 bases at J, with 22 bases between. The germline V gene has CDR1 SNHLY and CDR2 FYNNEI. This CDR3 contains 16 residues. The CDR3 loop is CASIPKGGRAGDTQYF. The CDR3 region has the DNA TGTGCCAGCATCCCTAAGGGAGGCAGGGCCGGAGATACGCAGTATTTT.

The chain couples TRBV20-1 to TRBJ2-5, with TRBD2 identical over 7 bases. This CDR3 contains 14 residues. Germline CDR1 is DFQATT and CDR2 is SNEGSKA (reference sequence). V lost 4 bases and J lost 2; bases outside the gene matches: 7. The CDR3 reads CSATRSGEQETQYF. The CDR3 DNA reads TGCAGTGCTACGAGGAGCGGGGAACAAGAGACCCAGTACTTC.

This clonotype showed up many times. The V gene is TRBV7-2, the J gene TRBJ2-7, with D perhaps matching TRBD1 or TRBD2 (5 bases each). V lost 2 bases and J lost 5, with 16 bases in between. The CDR3 is 15 residues long. Germline values: CDR1 SGHTA, CDR2 FQGNSA. This CDR3 is CASSLSWGFDNEQYF. The CDR3 bases are TGTGCCAGCAGCTTAAGCTGGGGGTTTGATAACGAGCAGTACTTC.

The chain recombines TRBV20-1 with TRBJ1-1, with D unclear. The V gene lost 3 bases and the J gene lost 11 bases, with 16 bases spanning the gap. The CDR3 is 12 amino acids. Germline V gene sequence: CDR1 DFQATT, CDR2 SNEGSKA (reference sequence). The CDR3 loop is CSARGWVAGAFF. The CDR3 bases are TGCAGTGCTAGGGGGTGGGTAGCTGGGGCTTTCTTT.

This clonotype has more than one count but fewer than ten. The chain uses TRBV19 and TRBJ2-1; TRBD2 matches 7 bases. CDR1 and CDR2 from the germline V gene are LNHDA and SQIVND (reference sequence). V was pared by 6 bases and J by 3 bases, with 11 bases of the junction left unmatched. CDR3 length: 16 residues. The CDR3 nucleotides read TGTGCCAGTAGACCACAAGCGGGGAGGGGCTACAATGAGCAGTTCTTC. It codes for CASRPQAGRGYNEQFF.

In this sample, this clonotype turned up a few times. V usage is TRBV7-8 and J usage is TRBJ2-7; TRBD2 matches 10 bases. Looked up from germline, CDR1 is SGHVS and CDR2 is FQNEAQ. The ends lost 5 bases at V and 3 bases at J; junction bases unmatched: 13. The length of the CDR3 is 17 residues. In DNA, the CDR3 is TGTGCCAGCAGCACAGAAGCGGGACTAGCGAGGTACTACGAGCAGTACTTC. This translates into CASSTEAGLARYYEQYF.

This clonotype was seen a few times. The V gene is TRBV5-6, the J gene TRBJ1-3; D might be TRBD1 (6 bases). CDR1 is SGHDT and CDR2 is YYEEEE in the germline V gene. Trimming removed 5 bases from V and 2 bases from J, with 14 bases in between. The CDR3 runs 15 residues. The CDR3, as DNA: TGTGCCAGCAGTTTGCCAGGGGCCACTGGAAACACCATATATTTT. It translates to CASSLPGATGNTIYF.

This clonotype came up a few times. V usage is TRBV7-6 and J usage is TRBJ2-5; 7 bases match TRBD2. V was clipped by 7 bases and J by 0 bases; unmatched bases: 5. Per germline, CDR1 SGHVS and CDR2 FNYEAQ. The CDR3 totals 14 residues. CDR3 coding DNA: TGTGCCAGCAACCCCGGGGGGTACCAAGAGACCCAGTACTTC. Translation gives CASNPGGYQETQYF.

The chain links TRBV10-3 to TRBJ2-7; D unresolved. Germline loops: CDR1 ENHRY, CDR2 SYGVKD. CDR3 length: 14 amino acids. The V and J ends lost 7 bases and 4 bases respectively, with 17 bases between them. This CDR3 is CAIISTHGHYEQYV. The CDR3 DNA follows: TGTGCCATCATTAGTACCCACGGGCATTACGAGCAGTACGTC.

This clonotype showed up many times. This chain connects TRBV7-2 to TRBJ1-5; unclear D gene. The germline gives CDR1 SGHTA, CDR2 FQGNSA. The V end lost 0 bases, the J end lost 5 bases, and 5 bases lay between the germline ends. The CDR3 spans 13 residues. CDR3 bases: TGTGCCAGCAGCTTAGCAGTGGATCAGCCCCAGCATTTT. Protein product: CASSLAVDQPQHF.

The chain links TRBV10-3 to TRBJ2-3; D is ambiguous. This CDR3 spans 12 amino acids. Trimming shortened V by 5 bases and J by 3 bases, and 6 bases separated the two germline ends. Germline loops: CDR1 ENHRY, CDR2 SYGVKD. CDR3 amino acids: CAISQETDTQYF. The CDR3 region has the DNA TGTGCCATCAGTCAGGAGACAGATACGCAGTATTTT.

This clonotype was recorded at least ten times. V is TRBV7-9 and J is TRBJ2-5, with 9 positions matching TRBD2. The CDR3 spans 16 residues. J gave up 1 base and V 5 bases, and 8 bases lay outside the gene matches. Germline V lookup: CDR1 SEHNR, CDR2 FQNEAQ (reference sequence). In nucleotides, the CDR3 is TGTGCCAGCAGCCCTCAGGCGGGGGGGCTCCAAGAGACCCAGTACTTC. Translating gives CASSPQAGGLQETQYF.

This chain uses TRBV7-9 with TRBJ1-2; TRBD1 is a possible D gene (5 bases). Trimming shortened V by 3 bases and J by 8 bases, and 13 bases separated the two germline ends. The CDR3 runs 13 residues. Per the germline V gene, CDR1 is SEHNR and CDR2 is FQNEAQ (reference sequence). The CDR3 loop reads CASSFPREGGYTF. The CDR3 DNA sequence: TGTGCCAGCAGCTTCCCACGGGAGGGGGGCTACACCTTC.

The DNA of the CDR3 is TGCAGTGCTCGACCGACTGCCACAACTGAAGCTTTCTTT. This sequence encodes CSARPTATTEAFF. The chain carries TRBV20-1 and TRBJ1-1; unclear D gene. Germline V lookup: CDR1 DFQATT, CDR2 SNEGSKA (reference sequence). V was clipped by 5 bases and J by 5 bases, with 15 bases between them. The CDR3 has 13 residues.

This clonotype was counted a few times. The rearrangement links TRBV10-3 to TRBJ2-1, with D perhaps matching TRBD2 (6 bases). Per the germline V gene, CDR1 is ENHRY and CDR2 is SYGVKD. V was pared by 0 bases and J by 0 bases, with 9 bases between. The length of the CDR3 is 16 residues. CDR3 sequence (DNA): TGTGCCATCAGTGAGTCCGCCGGGAGCTCCTACAATGAGCAGTTCTTC. Translation gives CAISESAGSSYNEQFF.

CDR3 amino acids: CASSLRYRVLDTDTQYF. The CDR3, as DNA: TGTGCCAGTAGTCTCCGTTACAGGGTTCTTGACACAGATACGCAGTATTTT. The V gene is TRBV19, the J gene TRBJ2-3; tentatively, D is TRBD1 (6 bases). CDR3 length equals 17 residues. Trimming took off 5 bases at V and 2 bases at J, with 20 bases between the two ends. Germline V gene data show CDR1 as LNHDA and CDR2 as SQIVND (reference sequence).

The J gene is TRBJ2-7, the V gene TRBV19, with TRBD1 matching 7 bases. With 8 bases clipped from V and 4 bases from J, the junction kept 8 bases outside the gene matches. CDR1 is LNHDA and CDR2 is SQIVND in the germline V gene (reference sequence). The CDR3 covers 13 residues. The CDR3 loop is CASGTAGSYEQYF. CDR3 DNA: TGTGCCAGTGGGACAGCCGGATCTTACGAGCAGTACTTC.